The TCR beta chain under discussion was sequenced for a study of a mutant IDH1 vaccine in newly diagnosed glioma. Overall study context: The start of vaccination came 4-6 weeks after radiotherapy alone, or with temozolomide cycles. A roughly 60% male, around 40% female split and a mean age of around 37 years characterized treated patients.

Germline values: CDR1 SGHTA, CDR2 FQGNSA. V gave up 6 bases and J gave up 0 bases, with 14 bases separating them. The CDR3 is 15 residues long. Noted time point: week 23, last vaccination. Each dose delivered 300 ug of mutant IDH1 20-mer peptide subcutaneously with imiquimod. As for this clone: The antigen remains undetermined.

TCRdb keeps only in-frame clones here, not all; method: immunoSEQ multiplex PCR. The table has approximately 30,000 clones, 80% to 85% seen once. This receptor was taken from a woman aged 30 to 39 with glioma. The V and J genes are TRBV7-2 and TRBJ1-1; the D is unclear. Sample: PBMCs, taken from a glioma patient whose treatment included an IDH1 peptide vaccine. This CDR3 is CASRVGPNMNTEAFF. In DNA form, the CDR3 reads TGTGCCAGCAGGGTAGGACCGAATATGAACACTGAAGCTTTCTTT.